This T cell receptor (beta chain) is from a study of control samples from healthy donors and cancer patients (dated by TCRdb to between 2020 and 2021). The library was prepared using the immunoSEQ multiplex PCR assay. This is the immuneACCESS table as TCRdb keeps it, with only in-frame sequences that have V and J called. A part of the clones is gone; compared with another copy, unresolved V genes explain less than half, and the rest is unexplained. Across this sample there are roughly 120,000 clones, with 88% seen only once. Roughly 3.7% of the sample is in the top ten clones. CDR3 length: 13 amino acids, cysteine to phenylalanine. Only the CDR3 region is kept as DNA, spanning 39 bases read in frame from base 1. Via the germline V gene, CDR1 is SNHLY and CDR2 FYNNEI. At the junction V is shortened by 3 bases and J by 7 bases, with 12 bases in between. This clone was counted a single time. It has no known antigen specificity. Base-call qualities are not available, and no considerably larger clone is one nucleotide away.

The TCR was taken from a woman between 55 and 75 years old with lung cancer. The V and J segments used are TRBV2 and TRBJ1-2; the D gene is not confidently resolved. Specimen: PBMCs. The sequenced DNA: TGTGCCAGCAGTGACTCATTCCGTTTTGGCTACACCTTC. This encodes CASSDSFRFGYTF.